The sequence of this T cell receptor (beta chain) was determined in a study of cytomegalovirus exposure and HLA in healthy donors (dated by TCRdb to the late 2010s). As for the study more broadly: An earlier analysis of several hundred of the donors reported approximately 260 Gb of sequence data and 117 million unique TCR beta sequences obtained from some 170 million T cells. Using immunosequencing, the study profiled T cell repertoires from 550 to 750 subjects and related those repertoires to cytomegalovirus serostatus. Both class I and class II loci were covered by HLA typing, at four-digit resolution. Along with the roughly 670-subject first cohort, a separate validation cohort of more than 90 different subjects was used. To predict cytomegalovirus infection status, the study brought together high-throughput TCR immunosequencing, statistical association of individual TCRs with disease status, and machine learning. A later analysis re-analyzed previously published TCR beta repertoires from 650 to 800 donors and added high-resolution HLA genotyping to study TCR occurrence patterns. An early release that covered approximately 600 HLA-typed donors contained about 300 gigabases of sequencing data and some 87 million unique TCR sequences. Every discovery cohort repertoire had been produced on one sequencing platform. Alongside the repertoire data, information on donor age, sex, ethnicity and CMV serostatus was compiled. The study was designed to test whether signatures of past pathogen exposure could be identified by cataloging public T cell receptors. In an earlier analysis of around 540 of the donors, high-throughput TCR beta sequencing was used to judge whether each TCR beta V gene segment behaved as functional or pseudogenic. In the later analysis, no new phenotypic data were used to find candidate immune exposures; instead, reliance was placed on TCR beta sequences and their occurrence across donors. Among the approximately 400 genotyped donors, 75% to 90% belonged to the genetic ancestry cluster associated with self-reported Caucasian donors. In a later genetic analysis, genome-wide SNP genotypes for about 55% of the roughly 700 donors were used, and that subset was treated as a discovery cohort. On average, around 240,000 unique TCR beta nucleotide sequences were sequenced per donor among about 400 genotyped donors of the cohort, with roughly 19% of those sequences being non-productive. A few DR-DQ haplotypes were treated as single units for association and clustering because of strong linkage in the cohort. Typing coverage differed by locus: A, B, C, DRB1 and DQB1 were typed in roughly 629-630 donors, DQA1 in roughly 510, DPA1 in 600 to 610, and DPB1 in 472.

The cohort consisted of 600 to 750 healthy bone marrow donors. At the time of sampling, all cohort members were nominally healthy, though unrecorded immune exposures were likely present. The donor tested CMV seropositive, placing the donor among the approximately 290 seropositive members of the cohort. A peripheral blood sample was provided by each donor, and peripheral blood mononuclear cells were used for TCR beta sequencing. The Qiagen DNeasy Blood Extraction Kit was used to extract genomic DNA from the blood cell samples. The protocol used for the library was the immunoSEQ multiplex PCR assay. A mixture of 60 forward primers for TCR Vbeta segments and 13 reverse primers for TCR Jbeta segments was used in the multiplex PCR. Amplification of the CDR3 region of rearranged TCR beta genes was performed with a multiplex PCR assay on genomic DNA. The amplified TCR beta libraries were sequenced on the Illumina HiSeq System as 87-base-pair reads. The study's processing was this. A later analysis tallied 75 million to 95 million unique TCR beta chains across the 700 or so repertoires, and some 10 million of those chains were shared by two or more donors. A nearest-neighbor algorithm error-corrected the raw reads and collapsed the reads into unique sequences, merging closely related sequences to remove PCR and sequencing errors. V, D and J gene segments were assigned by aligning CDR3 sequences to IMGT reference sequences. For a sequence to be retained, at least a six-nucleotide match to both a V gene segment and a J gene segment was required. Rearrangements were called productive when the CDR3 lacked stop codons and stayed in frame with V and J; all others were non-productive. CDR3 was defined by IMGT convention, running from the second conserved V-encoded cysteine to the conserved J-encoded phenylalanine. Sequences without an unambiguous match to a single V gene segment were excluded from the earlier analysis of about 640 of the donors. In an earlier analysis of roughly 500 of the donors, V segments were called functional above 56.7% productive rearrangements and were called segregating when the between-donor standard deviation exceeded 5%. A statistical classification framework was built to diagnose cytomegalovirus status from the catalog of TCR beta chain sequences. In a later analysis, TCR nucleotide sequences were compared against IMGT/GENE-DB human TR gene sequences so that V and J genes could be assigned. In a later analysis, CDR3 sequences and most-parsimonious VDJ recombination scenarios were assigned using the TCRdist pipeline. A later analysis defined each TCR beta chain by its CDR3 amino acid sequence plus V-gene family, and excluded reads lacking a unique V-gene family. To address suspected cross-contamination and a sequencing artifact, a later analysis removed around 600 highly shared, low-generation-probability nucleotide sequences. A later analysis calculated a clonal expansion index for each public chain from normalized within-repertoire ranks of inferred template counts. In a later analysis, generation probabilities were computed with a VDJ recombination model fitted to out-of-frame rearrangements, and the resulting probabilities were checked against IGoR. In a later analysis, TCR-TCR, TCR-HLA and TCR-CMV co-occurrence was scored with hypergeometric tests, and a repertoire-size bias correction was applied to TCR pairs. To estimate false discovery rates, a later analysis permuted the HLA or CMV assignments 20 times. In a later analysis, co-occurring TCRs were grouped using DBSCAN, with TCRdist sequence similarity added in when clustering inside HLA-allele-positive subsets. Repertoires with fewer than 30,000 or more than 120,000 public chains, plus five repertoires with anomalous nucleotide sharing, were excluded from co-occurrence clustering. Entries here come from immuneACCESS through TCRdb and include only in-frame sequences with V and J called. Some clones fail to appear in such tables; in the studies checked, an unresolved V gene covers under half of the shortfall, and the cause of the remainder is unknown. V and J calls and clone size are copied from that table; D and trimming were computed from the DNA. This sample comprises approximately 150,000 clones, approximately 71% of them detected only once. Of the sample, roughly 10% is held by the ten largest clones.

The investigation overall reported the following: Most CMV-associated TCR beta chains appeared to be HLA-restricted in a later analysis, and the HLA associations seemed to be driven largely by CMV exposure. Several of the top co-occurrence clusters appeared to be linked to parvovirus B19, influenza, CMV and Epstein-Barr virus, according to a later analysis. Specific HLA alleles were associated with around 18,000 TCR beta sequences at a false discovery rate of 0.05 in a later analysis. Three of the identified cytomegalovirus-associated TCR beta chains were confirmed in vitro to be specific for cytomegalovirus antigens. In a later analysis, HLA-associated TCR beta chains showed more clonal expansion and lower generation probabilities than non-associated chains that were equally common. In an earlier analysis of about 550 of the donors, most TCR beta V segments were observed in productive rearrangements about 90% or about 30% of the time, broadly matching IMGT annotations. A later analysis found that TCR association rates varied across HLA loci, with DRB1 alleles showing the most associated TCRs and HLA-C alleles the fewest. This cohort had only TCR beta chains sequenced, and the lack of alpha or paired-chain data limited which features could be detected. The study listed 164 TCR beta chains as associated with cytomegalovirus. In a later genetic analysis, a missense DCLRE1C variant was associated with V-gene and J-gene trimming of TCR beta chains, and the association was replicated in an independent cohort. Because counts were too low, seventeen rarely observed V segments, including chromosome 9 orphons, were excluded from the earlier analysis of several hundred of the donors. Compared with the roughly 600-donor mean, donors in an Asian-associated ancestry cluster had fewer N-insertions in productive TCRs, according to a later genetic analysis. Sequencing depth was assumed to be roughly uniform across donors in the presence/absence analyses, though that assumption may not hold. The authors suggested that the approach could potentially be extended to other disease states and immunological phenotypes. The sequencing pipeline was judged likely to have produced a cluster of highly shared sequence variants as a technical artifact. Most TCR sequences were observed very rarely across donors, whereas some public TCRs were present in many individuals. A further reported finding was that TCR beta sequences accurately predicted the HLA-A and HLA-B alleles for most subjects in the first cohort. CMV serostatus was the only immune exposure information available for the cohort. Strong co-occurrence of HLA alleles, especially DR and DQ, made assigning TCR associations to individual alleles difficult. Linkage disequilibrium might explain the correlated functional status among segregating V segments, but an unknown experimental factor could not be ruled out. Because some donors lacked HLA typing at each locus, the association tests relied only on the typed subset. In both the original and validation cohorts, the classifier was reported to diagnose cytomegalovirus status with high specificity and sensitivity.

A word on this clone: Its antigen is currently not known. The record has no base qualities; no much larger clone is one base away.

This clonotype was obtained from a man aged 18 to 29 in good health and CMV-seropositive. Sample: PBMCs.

In nucleotide form, the sequence is TGTGCCAGCAGTTTAACGCATACCCAAACTCCTGAGCAGTTCTTC. It is translated as CASSLTHTQTPEQFF. Rearrangement joined TRBV28 to TRBJ2-1, with no D gene named confidently. Deletion took 2 bases off V and 9 bases off J, with a span of 17 bases between the germline ends. The CDR3 contains 15 residues, cysteine and phenylalanine counted. CDR3 DNA only is kept here, 45 bases in frame from base 1. CDR1 MDHEN and CDR2 SYDVKM are derived from the germline V gene.